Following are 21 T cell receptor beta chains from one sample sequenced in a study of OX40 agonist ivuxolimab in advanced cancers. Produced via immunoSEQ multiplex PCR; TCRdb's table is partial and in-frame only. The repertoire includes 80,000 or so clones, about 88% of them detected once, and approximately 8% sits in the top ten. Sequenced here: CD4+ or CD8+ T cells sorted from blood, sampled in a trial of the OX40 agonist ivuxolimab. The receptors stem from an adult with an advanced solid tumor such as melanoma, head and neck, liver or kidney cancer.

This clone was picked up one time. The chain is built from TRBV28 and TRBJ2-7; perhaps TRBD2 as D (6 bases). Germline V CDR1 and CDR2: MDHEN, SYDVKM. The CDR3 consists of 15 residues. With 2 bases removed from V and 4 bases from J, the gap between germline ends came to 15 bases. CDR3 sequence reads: CASSLGGSPSYEQYF. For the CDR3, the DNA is TGTGCCAGCAGTTTAGGGGGGAGCCCCAGTTACGAGCAGTACTTC.

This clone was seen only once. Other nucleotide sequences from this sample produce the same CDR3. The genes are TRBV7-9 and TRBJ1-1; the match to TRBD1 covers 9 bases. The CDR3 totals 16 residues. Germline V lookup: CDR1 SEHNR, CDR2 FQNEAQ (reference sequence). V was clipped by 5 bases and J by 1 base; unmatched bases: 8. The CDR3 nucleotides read TGTGCCAGCAGCCTTCGACAGGGGGTAGGGAACACTGAAGCTTTCTTT. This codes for CASSLRQGVGNTEAFF. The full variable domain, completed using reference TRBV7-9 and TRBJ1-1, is DTGVSQNPRHKITKRGQNVTFRCDPISEHNRLYWYRQTLGQGPEFLTYFQNEAQLEKSRLLSDRFSAERPKGSFSTLEIQRTEQGDSAMYLCASSLRQGVGNTEAFFGQGTRLTVV.

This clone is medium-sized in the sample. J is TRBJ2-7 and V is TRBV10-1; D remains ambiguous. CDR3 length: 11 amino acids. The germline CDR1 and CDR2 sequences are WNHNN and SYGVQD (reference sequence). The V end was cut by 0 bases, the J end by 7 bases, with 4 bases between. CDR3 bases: TGCGCCAGCAGTGAGTCGCCAGAGCAGTACTTC. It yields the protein CASSESPEQYF.

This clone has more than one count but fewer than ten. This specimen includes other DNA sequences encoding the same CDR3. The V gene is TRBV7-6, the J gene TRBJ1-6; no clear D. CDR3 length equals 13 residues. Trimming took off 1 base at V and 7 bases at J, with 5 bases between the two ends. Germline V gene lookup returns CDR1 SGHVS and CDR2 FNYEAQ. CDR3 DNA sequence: TGTGCCAGCAGCTTAGGGCCGAATTCACCCCTCCACTTT. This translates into CASSLGPNSPLHF.

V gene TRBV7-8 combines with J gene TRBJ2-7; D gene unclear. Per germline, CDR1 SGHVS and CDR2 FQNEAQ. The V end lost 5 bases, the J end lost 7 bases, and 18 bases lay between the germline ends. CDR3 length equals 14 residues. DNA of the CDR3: TGTGCCAGCAGCATAACGGAACAGCTGTTTGAGCAGTACTTC. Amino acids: CASSITEQLFEQYF. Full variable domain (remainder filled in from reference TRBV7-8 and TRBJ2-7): GAGVSQSPRYKVAKRGQDVALRCDPISGHVSLFWYQQALGQGPEFLTYFQNEAQLDKSGLPSDRFFAERPEGSVSTLKIQRTQQEDSAVYLCASSITEQLFEQYFGPGTRLTVT.

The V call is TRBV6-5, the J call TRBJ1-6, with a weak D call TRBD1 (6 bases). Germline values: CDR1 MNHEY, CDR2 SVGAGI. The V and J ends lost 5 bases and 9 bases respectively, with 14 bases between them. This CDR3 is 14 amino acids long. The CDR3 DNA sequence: TGTGCCAGCAGTGTTGGGACAAGGTCTTCACCCCTCCACTTT. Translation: CASSVGTRSSPLHF.

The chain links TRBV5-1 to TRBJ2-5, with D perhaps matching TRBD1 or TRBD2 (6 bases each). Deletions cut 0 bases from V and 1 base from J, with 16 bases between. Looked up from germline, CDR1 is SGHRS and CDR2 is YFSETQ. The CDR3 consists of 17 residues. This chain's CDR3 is CASSLGTTVGGQETQYF. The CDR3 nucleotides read TGCGCCAGCAGCTTGGGGACTACCGTAGGGGGCCAAGAGACCCAGTACTTC.

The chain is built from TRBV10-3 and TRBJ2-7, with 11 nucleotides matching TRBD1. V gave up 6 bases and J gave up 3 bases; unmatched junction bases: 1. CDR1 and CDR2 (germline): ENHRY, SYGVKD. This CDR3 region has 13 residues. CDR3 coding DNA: TGTGCCATCAGGGGACAGGGGGTCTACGAGCAGTACTTC. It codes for CAIRGQGVYEQYF.

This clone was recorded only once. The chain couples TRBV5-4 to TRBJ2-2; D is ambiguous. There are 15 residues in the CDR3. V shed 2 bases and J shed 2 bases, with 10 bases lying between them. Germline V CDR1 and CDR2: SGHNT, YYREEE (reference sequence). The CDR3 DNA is TGTGCCAGCAGCTTACCTCTAGTCAACACCGGGGAGCTGTTTTTT. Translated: CASSLPLVNTGELFF.

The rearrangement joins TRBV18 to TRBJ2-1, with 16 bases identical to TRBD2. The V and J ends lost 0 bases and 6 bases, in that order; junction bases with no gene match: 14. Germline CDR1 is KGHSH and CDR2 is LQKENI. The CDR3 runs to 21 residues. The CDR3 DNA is TGTGCCAGCTCACCACCGGGACTAGCGGGGGGGCCTCAAACGCGGTTCAATGAGCAGTTCTTC. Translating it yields CASSPPGLAGGPQTRFNEQFF.

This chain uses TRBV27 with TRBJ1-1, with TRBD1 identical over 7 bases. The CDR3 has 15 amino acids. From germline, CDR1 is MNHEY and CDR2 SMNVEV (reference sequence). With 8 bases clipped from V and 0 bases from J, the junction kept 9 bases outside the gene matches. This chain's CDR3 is CASGYRGIMNTEAFF. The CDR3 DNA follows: TGTGCCAGCGGGTACAGGGGTATCATGAACACTGAAGCTTTCTTT.

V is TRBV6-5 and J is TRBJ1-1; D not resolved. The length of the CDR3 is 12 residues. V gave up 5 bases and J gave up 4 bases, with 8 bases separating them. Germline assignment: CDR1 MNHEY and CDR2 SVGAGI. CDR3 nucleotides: TGTGCCAGCAGTAAACGAGGCACTGAAGCTTTCTTT. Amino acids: CASSKRGTEAFF.

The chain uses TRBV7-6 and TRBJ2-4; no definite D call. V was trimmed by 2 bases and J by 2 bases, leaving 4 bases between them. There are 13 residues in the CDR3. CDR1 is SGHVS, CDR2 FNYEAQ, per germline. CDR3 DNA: TGTGCCAGCAGCTTAAATACCAAAAACATTCAGTACTTC. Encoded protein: CASSLNTKNIQYF. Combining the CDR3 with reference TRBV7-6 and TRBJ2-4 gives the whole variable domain GAGVSQSPRYKVTKRGQDVALRCDPISGHVSLYWYRQALGQGPEFLTYFNYEAQQDKSGLPNDRFSAERPEGSISTLTIQRTEQRDSAMYRCASSLNTKNIQYFGAGTRLSVL.

CDR3 region: CASSELADYTDTQYF. For the CDR3, the DNA is TGCGCCAGCAGTGAACTAGCCGACTACACAGATACGCAGTATTTT. The chain links TRBV10-2 to TRBJ2-3, with D perhaps TRBD2 (6 bases). V shed 3 bases and J shed 2 bases, with 12 bases lying between them. The CDR3 has 15 residues. Germline assignment: CDR1 WSHSY and CDR2 SAAADI.

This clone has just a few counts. This chain's CDR3 is CASSTLAGGSYNEQFF. The CDR3 nucleotides are TGTGCCAGCAGTACCCTAGCGGGGGGGTCCTACAATGAGCAGTTCTTC. The chain employs TRBV27 and TRBJ2-1; 12 bases align to TRBD2. From germline, CDR1 is MNHEY and CDR2 SMNVEV (reference sequence). The CDR3 extends over 16 amino acids. With 5 bases clipped from V and 1 base from J, the junction kept 3 bases outside the gene matches.

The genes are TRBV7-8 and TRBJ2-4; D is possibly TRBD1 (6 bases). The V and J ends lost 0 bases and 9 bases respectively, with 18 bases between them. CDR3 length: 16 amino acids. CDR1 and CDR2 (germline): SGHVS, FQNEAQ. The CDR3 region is CASSLAGQGLFGIQYF. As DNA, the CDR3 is TGTGCCAGCAGCTTAGCGGGGCAGGGGCTGTTCGGCATTCAGTACTTC.

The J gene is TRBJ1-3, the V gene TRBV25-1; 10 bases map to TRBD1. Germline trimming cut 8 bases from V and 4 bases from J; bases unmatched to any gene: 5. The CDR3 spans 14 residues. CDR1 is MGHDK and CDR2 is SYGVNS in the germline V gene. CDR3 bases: TGTGCCAGCGCAGGGACAGGGGCCGGAAACACCATATATTTT. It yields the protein CASAGTGAGNTIYF.

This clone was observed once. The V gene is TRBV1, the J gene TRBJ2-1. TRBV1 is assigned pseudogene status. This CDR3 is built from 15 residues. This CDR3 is CTSSHRREGNNEQFF. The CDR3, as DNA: TGCACCAGCAGCCACCGAAGGGAAGGGAACAATGAGCAGTTCTTC.

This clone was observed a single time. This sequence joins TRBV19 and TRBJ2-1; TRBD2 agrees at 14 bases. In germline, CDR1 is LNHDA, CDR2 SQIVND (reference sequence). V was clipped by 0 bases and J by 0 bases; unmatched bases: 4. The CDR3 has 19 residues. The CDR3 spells CASSIDRTSGGSSYNEQFF. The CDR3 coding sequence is TGTGCCAGTAGTATAGACCGGACTAGCGGGGGGAGCTCCTACAATGAGCAGTTCTTC.

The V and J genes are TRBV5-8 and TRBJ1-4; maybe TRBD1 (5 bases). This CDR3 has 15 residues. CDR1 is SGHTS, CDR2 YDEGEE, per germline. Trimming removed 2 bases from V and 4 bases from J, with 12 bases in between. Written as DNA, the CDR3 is TGTGCCAGCAGCTTAGGGGACCCCGGTAATGAAAAACTGTTTTTT. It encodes CASSLGDPGNEKLFF.

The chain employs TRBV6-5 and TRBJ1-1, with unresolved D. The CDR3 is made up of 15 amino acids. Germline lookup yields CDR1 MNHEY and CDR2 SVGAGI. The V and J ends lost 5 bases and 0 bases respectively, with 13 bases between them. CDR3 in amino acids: CASSPQARMNTEAFF. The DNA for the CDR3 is TGTGCCAGCAGTCCCCAGGCACGGATGAACACTGAAGCTTTCTTT.